This T cell receptor (beta chain) was captured in a study of T cell repertoires in cytomegalovirus infection. Study-wide context: Well-studied HLA-B-restricted epitopes and recently identified HLA-C-restricted epitopes of CMV were both used in the study. Based on public TCR beta signatures, there were indications of CMV infection and of a matching HLA type. Notes on the study in general: HLA-C-restricted CMV-specific TCR beta clonotypes prevailed in the ex vivo response.

This CDR3 has 16 residues. V was shortened by 2 bases and J by 5 bases, with 17 bases between the two germline ends. The V gene's germline CDR1 is SGHRS and CDR2 YFSETQ. About this clonotype: Its target is unknown.

A single record per CDR3 protein comes from TCRdb applying MiXCR to the reads. The profile covers approximately 990,000 distinct CDR3 sequences, with roughly 30% appearing a single time and under 15% taken by the ten largest. The TCR sequence derives from a human donor in good health (CMV status not recorded). Some clones in this sample may be carry-over from other donors' samples. The sequencing used cultured CD8+ T cells from PBMCs, collected from culture after CMV antigen stimulation. The chain combines TRBV5-1 with TRBJ2-1, with a possible D match to TRBD2 (5 bases). The CDR3 is CASSLFSVGRHNEQFF. The CDR3 region has the DNA TGCGCCAGCAGCTTATTTAGCGTGGGGAGACACAATGAGCAGTTCTTC.